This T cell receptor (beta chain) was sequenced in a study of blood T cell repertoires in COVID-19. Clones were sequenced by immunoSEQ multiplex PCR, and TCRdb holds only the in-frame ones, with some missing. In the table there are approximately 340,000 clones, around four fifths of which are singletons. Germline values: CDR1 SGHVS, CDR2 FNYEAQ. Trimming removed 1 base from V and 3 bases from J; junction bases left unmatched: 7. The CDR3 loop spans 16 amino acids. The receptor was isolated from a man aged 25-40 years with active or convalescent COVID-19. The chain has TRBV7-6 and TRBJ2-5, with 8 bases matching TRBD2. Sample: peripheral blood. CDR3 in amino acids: CASSLGIGAGEETQYF. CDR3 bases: TGTGCCAGCAGCTTAGGAATAGGAGCGGGAGAAGAGACCCAGTACTTC.